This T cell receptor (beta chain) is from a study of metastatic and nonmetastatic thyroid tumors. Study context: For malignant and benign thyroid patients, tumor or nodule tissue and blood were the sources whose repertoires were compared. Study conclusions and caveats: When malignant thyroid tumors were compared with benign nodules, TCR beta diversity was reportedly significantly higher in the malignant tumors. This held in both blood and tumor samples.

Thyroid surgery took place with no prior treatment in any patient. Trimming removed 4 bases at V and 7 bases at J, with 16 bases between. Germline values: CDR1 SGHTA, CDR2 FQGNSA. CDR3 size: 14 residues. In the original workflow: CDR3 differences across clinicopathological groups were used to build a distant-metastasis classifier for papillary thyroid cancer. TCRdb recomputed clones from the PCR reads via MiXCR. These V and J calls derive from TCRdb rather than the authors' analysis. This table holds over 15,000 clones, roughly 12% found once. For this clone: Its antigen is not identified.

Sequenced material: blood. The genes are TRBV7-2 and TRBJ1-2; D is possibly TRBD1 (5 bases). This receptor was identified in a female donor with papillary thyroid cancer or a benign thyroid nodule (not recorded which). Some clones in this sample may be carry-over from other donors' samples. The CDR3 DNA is TGTGCCAGCAGCTCAGACCAGGGATGGGGTGGCTACACCTTC. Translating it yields CASSSDQGWGGYTF.